This TCR beta chain was found in a study of blood T cell repertoires in COVID-19 (dated by TCRdb to between 2020 and 2021). Study-wide context: Samples covering the acute and convalescent phases of COVID-19 were provided by collaborators in the United States, Italy and Spain. The material from the prospective study consisted of cDNA or gDNA derived from T cells, B-cell-depleted T cells, or PBMCs. Deeply sampled blood TCRbeta repertoires from subjects exposed to, actively infected with, or recovered from COVID-19 were included in the dataset. The repertoires were released in a freely available public database intended as a resource for research on the immune response to SARS-CoV-2. Samples came from the ongoing ImmuneRACE study (first 160 participants) plus 1,254 subjects from 6 global collaborators. A de-identified subject ID, COVID-19 status, age in years and sex were almost always included in the sample metadata. HLA class I and class II types, where available, came from metadata supplied by the sample provider rather than from assay-based typing.

Study-level results and caveats: Clinical and demographic metadata were provided uncurated, with the amount varying by source and participant.

TCRbeta CDR3 regions were amplified from genomic DNA by means of the immunoSEQ Assay, a bias-controlled multiplex PCR. As for the original processing: The number of nucleated cells in each sample was estimated from the amplification of reference gene primers within the assay. To quantify the absolute abundance of each unique TCRbeta CDR3 rearrangement, sequence reads were collapsed and filtered. For each sample, productive Simpson clonality was calculated by taking the square root of Simpson's diversity index across productive rearrangements. TCRdb obtained this table from immuneACCESS and retained in-frame rearrangements with V and J assigned. These tables miss some clones; where compared with another copy, unresolved V genes account for less than half of the shortfall, and the remainder is unexplained. Clone size and the V and J calls come from that table; the DNA yielded D and trimming. The sample has tens of thousands of clones on record, about 90% of them singletons. 4.5% to 6% of the sample lies in the top ten.

Collaborating institutions collected whole blood in K2EDTA tubes following their own protocols. Collaborator samples were shipped for TCRbeta analysis as frozen whole blood, isolated PBMCs, or DNA extracted from either sample type. As encoded in the germline V gene, CDR1 is SGHTA while CDR2 is FQGNSA. V loses 1 base, J loses 3 bases, and the germline ends lie 10 bases apart. The CDR3, from cysteine to phenylalanine, totals 14 residues. This entry keeps only the CDR3 DNA: 42 bases, framed from base 1. Comment on this clone: What this receptor recognizes is not known. One base away there is no much larger clone; base qualities are not given.

The origin of this receptor is a man older than 75 in a cohort sampled during active COVID-19. The material sequenced was peripheral blood. The rearrangement joined TRBV7-2 to TRBJ2-7, with TRBD2 perhaps the D gene, on 7 matching bases. The bases are TGTGCCAGCAGCTTAGAGGGGGGGAACTACGAGCAGTACTTC. Its product reads: CASSLEGGNYEQYF.